Given below is one T cell receptor beta chain in context. Its antigen is undetermined. Mouse names are used for the genes. The read terminates 1 residue before the CDR3 end, so the remaining end is supplied by the germline J gene. These data originate in a study of tissue T cells after allogeneic stem cell transplantation. Overall study findings and caveats: Few T cell clones were shared across patients, but motif clusters showed tissue-specific shared signatures. Anatomically similar tissues had similar TCR repertoires within each patient. Blood and spleen captured only part of the tissue TCR repertoire.

Sequencing used immunoSEQ multiplex PCR; TCRdb keeps in-frame clones, though not all of them. The sample lists around 50,000 clones; approximately 70% were seen once. Trimming removed 2 bases at V and 0 bases at J, with 11 bases between. Germline CDR1 and CDR2: NNHDY and SYVADS. This CDR3 has 16 amino acids. The genes are TRBV13-3 and TRBJ1-4; D call uncertain. The specimen sequenced was sorted cells pooled from one or two spleens. This sequence originates from a pool of C57BL/6 mice in good health. The sequenced part of the CDR3 DNA is TGTGCCAGCAGTGACGGGCAAAACCTTTCCAACGAAAGATTATTT. This codes for CASSDGQNLSNERLF. The CDR3 as a whole reads CASSDGQNLSNERLFF.